Detailed here is one TCR beta chain. Its antigen has not been determined. No base quality information exists; no much larger clone differs at one position. The data were obtained in a study of OX40 agonist ivuxolimab in advanced cancers. The study in broad terms: Ivuxolimab was a fully human IgG2 agonistic monoclonal antibody targeting the costimulatory receptor OX40 (CD134). The paper reports the monotherapy dose-escalation portion (N of about 54 patients) of the phase I ivuxolimab trial. Intravenous ivuxolimab was administered to patients every 2 weeks at six dose levels: 0.01, 0.1, 0.3, 1.5, 3 and 10 mg/kg. In the dose-escalation cohort, roughly 80% of patients were male, and the mean age was approximately 60 years, with a range of roughly 20 to 80. Prior anti-PD-1, anti-PD-L1 or anti-CTLA-4 therapy was permitted, and about two fifths of dose-escalation patients had received checkpoint inhibitors. Among the roughly 50 dose-escalation patients, roughly 20 had hepatocellular carcinoma, some 15 melanoma, 9 renal cell carcinoma and 9 head and neck cancer. Peripheral TCRbeta sequencing was intended to test whether TCR sequence diversity was altered and clonal T-cell expansion was caused by ivuxolimab. Partial responses occurred in three dose-escalation patients, of whom one had hepatocellular carcinoma and two had cutaneous melanoma.

Patients with a history of autoimmune disease or receiving systemic immunosuppression were excluded from the trial. Peripheral blood for TCR sequencing was collected from all dose cohorts at baseline, on cycle 4 day 1, and on cycle 7 day 1. The samples were drawn from a first-in-human, open-label, multicenter phase I dose-escalation trial of ivuxolimab. The trial enrolled adults with locally advanced or metastatic head and neck squamous cell, hepatocellular, melanoma or renal cell carcinoma. Before TCR sequencing, CD4+ T cells and CD8+ T cells from peripheral blood were sorted into separate populations. Results the study describes overall, beyond this receptor: Which antigens the clonally expanded peripheral T cells were specific for was not determined. After ivuxolimab, CD8+ T cells had more expanded clones than CD4+ T cells on average. At doses from 0.1 to 3.0 mg/kg, clonal expansion was seen in both CD4+ and CD8+ blood T cells between baseline and week 6. Low levels of normalized T-cell clonal expansion were also shown by some nonresponding patients. In the 0.1-3.0 mg/kg groups, partial responders were among the patients with the lowest normalized peripheral clonal expansion, particularly in CD8+ T cells.

The cysteine opens and the phenylalanine closes a CDR3 of 15 amino acids. Kept here is only the CDR3 DNA, which spans 45 bases and is read in frame from base 1. V sheds 1 base and J sheds 2 bases, leaving 12 bases between their ends. Sequences LGHNA (CDR1) and YSLEER (CDR2) are obtained from the germline V gene. For sequencing of the TCRbeta CDR3 region, genomic DNA was extracted from the sorted cells. The immunoSEQ Assay was used to sequence the TCRbeta CDR3 regions. TCRdb provides this immuneACCESS table in a form limited to in-frame rearrangements. Some clones are lacking; in checked studies, under half of them reflect an unresolved V gene, and why the rest are absent is not known. Present in this sample are about 83,000 clones, around 84% of which were seen just once. The biggest ten clones account for approximately 1.5% of the sample.

The chain links TRBV4-3 with TRBJ2-7; TRBD2 might be the D gene, on 5 matching bases. Source: CD4+ or CD8+ T cells sorted from blood, taken in a trial of the OX40 agonist ivuxolimab. The origin of this receptor is an adult with an advanced solid tumor such as melanoma, head and neck, liver or kidney cancer. The DNA sequence follows: TGCGCCAGCAGCCAAGTACATAGCGTGGCCTACGAGCAGTACTTC. Translated, it gives CASSQVHSVAYEQYF.